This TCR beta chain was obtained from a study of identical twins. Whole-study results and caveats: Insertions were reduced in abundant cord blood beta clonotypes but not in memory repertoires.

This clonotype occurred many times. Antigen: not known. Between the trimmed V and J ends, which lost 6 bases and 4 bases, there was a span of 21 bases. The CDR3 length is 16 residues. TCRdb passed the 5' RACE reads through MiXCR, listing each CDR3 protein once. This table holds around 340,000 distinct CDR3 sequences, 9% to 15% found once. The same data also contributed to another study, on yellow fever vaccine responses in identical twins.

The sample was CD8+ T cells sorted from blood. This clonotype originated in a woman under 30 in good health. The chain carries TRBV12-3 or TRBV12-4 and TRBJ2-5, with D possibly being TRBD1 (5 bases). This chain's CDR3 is CASSRRRAGYPETQYF. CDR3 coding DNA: TGTGCCAGCAGCCGCCGAAGGGCAGGGTATCCAGAGACCCAGTACTTC.